These T cell receptor beta chains were read from a single sample in a study of T cells in Graves' hyperthyroidism and ophthalmopathy. From the multiplex PCR reads, TCRdb called clonotypes with MiXCR, one entry per CDR3 protein. Of approximately 690,000 distinct CDR3 sequences listed, around 15% are singletons. The sample consisted of blood. Receptors were obtained from a woman between 45 and 60 years old with Graves' ophthalmopathy. Both conserved end residues are part of each CDR3. The D gene is left open where the match is weak.

V	D	J	CDR3
TRBV5-8	.	TRBJ2-7	CASTRARGYEQYF
TRBV28	.	TRBJ2-3	CASSSPAPPGADTQYF
TRBV7-3	.	TRBJ1-6	CASSLTGPSSYNSPLHF
TRBV19	.	TRBJ1-2	CASNLGAAMVYGYTF
TRBV5-1	.	TRBJ2-3	CASSLAQSTDTQYF
TRBV6-1	TRBD1	TRBJ1-2	CASSFDRGNGYTF
TRBV20-1	.	TRBJ1-5	CSARDPQGGQPQHF
TRBV20-1	.	TRBJ2-5	CSARDPRGLAAETQYF
TRBV12-3/TRBV12-4	.	TRBJ2-1	CAGSFRGNEQFF
TRBV20-1	TRBD2	TRBJ2-1	CSALPSGSFGEQFF
TRBV7-9	TRBD1	TRBJ1-1	CASSRFDRGTEAFF
TRBV3-2	.	TRBJ2-1	CASSQVGSGSGFNEQFF
TRBV7-2	.	TRBJ2-1	CASSSITGSNSYNEQFF
TRBV3-1	.	TRBJ2-3	CASSQEGFGTDTQYF
TRBV2	.	TRBJ2-2	CASSEQGGWGPGELFF
TRBV5-5	.	TRBJ2-5	CASSLGLLGGGTQYF